The sequence of this T cell receptor beta chain was determined in a study of early T cells in non-severe SARS-CoV-2 infection. Study-wide background: Bulk RNA isolated from unsorted whole blood underwent sequencing; chains were not paired.

Per the germline V gene, CDR1 is MDHEN and CDR2 is SYDVKM. J was trimmed by 1 base and V by 5 bases; bases with no gene match: 1. This CDR3 has 15 residues. Notes on the study in general: In VDJdb matching, anti-spike CD8 responses were favored while private and CD4 specificities went missing.

Attachment of unique molecular identifiers was made to individual cDNA molecules. TCRdb analysed the 5' RACE reads with MiXCR anew, one entry per CDR3 protein. The data show 45,000 to 55,000 distinct CDR3 sequences, 9.5% to 13% seen once. On this clonotype: The antigen is not known.

This sequence joins TRBV28 and TRBJ2-5, with 13 bases lining up with TRBD2. This TCR was recovered from an adult who was a healthcare worker with PCR-confirmed SARS-CoV-2 infection or an uninfected control (not recorded which). Sequenced sample: whole blood. As DNA, the CDR3 is TGTGCCAGCAGTCGGACTAGCGGGGGCCAAGAGACCCAGTACTTC. Its protein product is CASSRTSGGQETQYF.